Listed below are T cell receptor beta chains from one sample, sequenced in a study of cytomegalovirus exposure and HLA in healthy donors. Data came from immunoSEQ multiplex PCR; TCRdb stores just in-frame clones and leaves some out. Among around 110,000 clones listed, roughly 82% were seen once. Sequencing was performed on PBMCs. The receptor set was obtained from a male donor in good health and CMV-seropositive. Each CDR3 is given with its conserved first and last residue. The D gene is left open where the match is weak. Clone sizes are given selectively: once, few, many, or a class where the clone is expanded.

v_gene	j_gene	abundance	d_gene	CDR3nt	CDR3aa
TRBV30	TRBJ1-2	once	.	TGTGCCTGGATCCCGAGGGGGACCTATGGCTACACCTTC	CAWIPRGTYGYTF
TRBV5-1	TRBJ2-7	.	.	TGCGCCAGCAGCTTGGAGTCGGGGAGATACGAGCAGTACTTC	CASSLESGRYEQYF
TRBV13	TRBJ2-7	.	TRBD1	TGTGCCAGCAGCTATCGGACAGGGGGATACGAGCAGTACTTC	CASSYRTGGYEQYF
TRBV7-2	TRBJ1-1	.	.	TGTGCCAGCAGCTCAAGAGGGCGGATGAACACTGAAGCTTTCTTT	CASSSRGRMNTEAFF
TRBV4-1	TRBJ1-2	.	.	TGCGCCAGCAGCCAAGATCGGGGGGAAAACTATGGCTACACCTTC	CASSQDRGENYGYTF
TRBV11-1	TRBJ2-3	.	TRBD2	TGTGCCAGCAGCCGCGACCGGGGGGGCCTGGATACGCAGTATTTT	CASSRDRGGLDTQYF
TRBV7-3	TRBJ2-1	.	TRBD2	TGTGCCAGCAGCTTAAAGGGACTAGCGGGAACCCATGAGCAGTTCTTC	CASSLKGLAGTHEQFF
TRBV28	TRBJ1-5	once	TRBD1	TGTGCCAGCAGTTCCGGGGGGTTGGGACAGGGGAATCAGCCCCAGCATTTT	CASSSGGLGQGNQPQHF
TRBV29-1	TRBJ2-5	few	TRBD2	TGCAGCGTGGGACTAGCGGGAGACTTGGAGACCCAGTACTTC	CSVGLAGDLETQYF
TRBV2	TRBJ2-5	.	TRBD2	TGTGCCAGCAGTAGAAGCGGGGGGTTAGAAGAGACCCAGTACTTC	CASSRSGGLEETQYF
TRBV7-9	TRBJ2-3	.	TRBD2	TGTGCCAGCAGCTACCAGGGACTAGCGGGAGGAATTTACACAGATACGCAGTATTTT	CASSYQGLAGGIYTDTQYF
TRBV7-2	TRBJ2-3	once	TRBD2	TGTGCCAGCAGCTCGCGACCCGCAGCGGGACCCACAGATACGCAGTATTTT	CASSSRPAAGPTDTQYF
TRBV5-1	TRBJ2-7	.	TRBD2	TGCGCCAGCAGCCCCGCTGGACTTAGCAGCGGGGGTCTTGGCGAGCAGTACTTC	CASSPAGLSSGGLGEQYF
TRBV4-2	TRBJ2-1	.	.	TGTGCCAGCAGCCCCTCGGGGGATGAGCAGTTCTTC	CASSPSGDEQFF
TRBV6-4	TRBJ1-2	.	TRBD1	TGTGCCAGCAGTGAGTTTGGGACAGGGGTCTATGGCTACACCTTC	CASSEFGTGVYGYTF
TRBV6-1	TRBJ2-7	.	TRBD2	TGTGCCAGCAGGCTAGCGGTTGTACCCTACGAGCAGTACTTC	CASRLAVVPYEQYF
TRBV27	TRBJ1-5	few	.	TGTGCCAGCAGTTACGAGGAGCGCAATCAGCCCCAGCATTTT	CASSYEERNQPQHF
TRBV14	TRBJ2-7	once	TRBD1	TGTGCCAGCGCTGACAGGGCCTCCTACGAGCAGTACTTC	CASADRASYEQYF
TRBV9	TRBJ1-6	.	.	TGTGCCAGCAGCGTAGGGAGGACAGTAAATTCACCCCTCCACTTT	CASSVGRTVNSPLHF
TRBV6-1	TRBJ1-1	.	.	TGTGCCAGCAGTGAGCGCCTTTTTGCTGAAGCTTTCTTT	CASSERLFAEAFF
TRBV6-4	TRBJ2-5	.	TRBD2	TGTGCCAGCCACGCACTGGGGACTAGCGGGTGCCAAGAGACCCAGTACTTC	CASHALGTSGCQETQYF
TRBV27	TRBJ2-7	.	TRBD1	TGTGCCAGCAGTTCCCCGGGACAGGTTCTATACGAGCAGTACTTC	CASSSPGQVLYEQYF
TRBV30	TRBJ1-1	once	.	TGTGCCTGGGATGTACAACAGGGCCTTGAAGCTTTCTTT	CAWDVQQGLEAFF
TRBV7-9	TRBJ2-7	.	.	TGTGCCAGCAGCTTATGGCAGAATAACTACGAGCAGTACTTC	CASSLWQNNYEQYF
TRBV7-9	TRBJ1-4	many	.	TGTGCCAGCAGCTTAACGGGAGGCCCGGGTAATGAAAAACTGTTTTTT	CASSLTGGPGNEKLFF
TRBV19	TRBJ2-3	few	TRBD1	TGTGCCACCCGAACTACGGGACAGGGGCAGTATTTT	CATRTTGQGQYF
TRBV11-2	TRBJ2-7	.	TRBD2	TGTGCCAGCAGCCGCCGCCAAACTAGCGGGGATTCCTACGAGCAGTACTTC	CASSRRQTSGDSYEQYF
TRBV10-3	TRBJ1-2	few	.	TGTGCCATCAGTGAAGTTCCGGGTAACTATGGCTACACCTTC	CAISEVPGNYGYTF
TRBV9	TRBJ2-3	.	.	TGTGCCAGCAGCCCCCTTCAGAGCACAGATACGCAGTATTTT	CASSPLQSTDTQYF
TRBV7-9	TRBJ2-7	.	TRBD1	TGTGCCAGCAGCCCCACGACAGGGAGCTCCTACGAGCAGTACTTC	CASSPTTGSSYEQYF
TRBV18	TRBJ2-3	few	.	TGTGCCAGCTCACCGAGGAGAGATACGCAGTATTTT	CASSPRRDTQYF
TRBV9	TRBJ2-7	.	TRBD2	TGTGCCAGCAGCGTATCCGGACTAGCGGGAACGGTTCCCACCGAGCAGTACTTC	CASSVSGLAGTVPTEQYF
TRBV6-5	TRBJ2-5	.	TRBD1	TGTGCCAGCAGTTATCAGGGGGCCGAGGGAGAGACCCAGTACTTC	CASSYQGAEGETQYF
TRBV6-4	TRBJ2-1	.	TRBD2	TGTGCCAGCAGTGATTTCCTAGCGGGGGCTCGGGAGCAGTTCTTC	CASSDFLAGAREQFF
TRBV6-6	TRBJ2-7	.	.	TGTGCCAGCAGTTACTGGTCCGGGGGATCCTACGAGCAGTACTTC	CASSYWSGGSYEQYF
TRBV27	TRBJ1-1	.	TRBD1	TGTGCCAGCAGTCAGGGAGATACAGGGGGTAGGGAAGCTTTCTTT	CASSQGDTGGREAFF
TRBV5-8	TRBJ2-7	.	.	TGTGCCAGCAGCTTTGTGAGCGGATCCTACGAGCAGTACTTC	CASSFVSGSYEQYF
TRBV25-1	TRBJ1-4	.	TRBD1	TGTGCCAGCACCGAACAGGGGTGGAATGAAAAACTGTTTTTT	CASTEQGWNEKLFF
TRBV4-2	TRBJ2-7	few	.	TGTGCCAGCAGCCAAGACAGCGCGTCAATGCCCTACGAGCAGTACTTC	CASSQDSASMPYEQYF
TRBV18	TRBJ1-4	.	.	TGTGCCAGCTCATCCAGGGAAACTACAACTAATGAAAAACTGTTTTTT	CASSSRETTTNEKLFF
TRBV6-5	TRBJ2-5	few	TRBD2	TGTGCCAGCCTAGCGGGAGGAGGGGAGACCCAGTACTTC	CASLAGGGETQYF
TRBV5-1	TRBJ2-3	.	TRBD2	TGCGCCAGCAGGACGGGGGGGCGCACAGATACGCAGTATTTT	CASRTGGRTDTQYF
TRBV5-1	TRBJ1-1	.	TRBD1	TGCGCCAGCAGCTTGGGACTCCGGGACAGGGGAGGGGGCACTGAAGCTTTCTTT	CASSLGLRDRGGGTEAFF
TRBV19	TRBJ2-2	.	TRBD2	TGTGCCAGTAGAACAGCGGGAGGGGGTTCCGGGGAGCTGTTTTTT	CASRTAGGGSGELFF
TRBV7-2	TRBJ2-5	.	TRBD2	TGTGCCAGCAGCCCAGCGGGAGGTCGGGAGACCCAGTACTTC	CASSPAGGRETQYF
TRBV5-1	TRBJ1-6	.	.	TGCGCCAGCAGCTTGTCGGGGATTCGGGATTCACCCCTCCACTTT	CASSLSGIRDSPLHF